One sample yielded the 28 T cell receptor beta chains listed below, sequenced in a study of cytotoxic CD8 clonotypes in ibrutinib-treated CLL. The protocol was immunoSEQ multiplex PCR, while the TCRdb copy is restricted to in-frame clones and leaves out a portion. The repertoire holds nearly 100,000 clones, with 70% to 85% as singletons. The sample was PBMCs, taken after 12 months of ibrutinib treatment. These receptors were taken from a human donor with chronic lymphocytic leukemia.

V gene TRBV5-1 combines with J gene TRBJ2-3; a possible D gene is TRBD2 (6 bases). Germline V gene sequence: CDR1 SGHRS, CDR2 YFSETQ. V was pared by 0 bases and J by 6 bases, with 11 bases between. The CDR3 extends over 14 amino acids. Here the CDR3 DNA reads TGCGCCAGCAGCTTGGATCCCCTAGCGGATACGCAGTATTTT. Translating gives CASSLDPLADTQYF.

V usage is TRBV5-1 and J usage is TRBJ1-1; weak D call: TRBD1 (6 bases). Germline-derived CDR1 and CDR2 are SGHRS and YFSETQ. V dropped 7 bases and J dropped 7 bases, with 11 bases sitting between them. This CDR3 spans 11 amino acids. The CDR3 DNA reads as TGCGCCAGCTCCGGGACAAATGAAGCTTTCTTT. Translated: CASSGTNEAFF.

The chain uses TRBV11-3 and TRBJ2-5; 10 bases are shared with TRBD1. The length of the CDR3 is 15 residues. V trimming: 4 bases; J trimming: 5 bases; junction bases outside the gene matches: 7. Germline CDR1 and CDR2: SGHNT and YENEEA. In nucleotides, the CDR3 is TGTGCCAGCAGCTCGCGGACAGGGGGACCGGAGACCCAGTACTTC. This sequence encodes CASSSRTGGPETQYF.

The V and J genes are TRBV6-1 and TRBJ2-3, with 13 bases matching TRBD2. The CDR3 is 20 amino acids. With 4 bases clipped from V and 5 bases from J, the junction kept 18 bases outside the gene matches. Germline V gene sequence: CDR1 MNHNS, CDR2 SASEGT. CDR3 protein: CASSGTGQTSGGARKDTQYF. The DNA for the CDR3 is TGTGCCAGCAGTGGGACCGGGCAAACTAGCGGGGGGGCCAGGAAAGATACGCAGTATTTT.

The chain carries TRBV25-1 and TRBJ1-4; a possible D gene is TRBD1 (5 bases). The V end was cut by 5 bases, the J end by 1 base, with 14 bases between. Germline lookup yields CDR1 MGHDK and CDR2 SYGVNS. This CDR3 comprises 16 residues. The CDR3 nucleotides are TGTGCCAGCAGTACCGGGGGACGGGGAACTAATGAAAAACTGTTTTTT. It is translated as CASSTGGRGTNEKLFF.

CDR3 sequence (DNA): TGCGCCAGCAGCCATCGAGGGGGAGCTTTCTTT. This sequence encodes CASSHRGGAFF. V gene TRBV5-1 combines with J gene TRBJ1-1; a weak D match, TRBD1 (6 bases). The CDR3 runs to 11 residues. CDR1 is SGHRS, CDR2 YFSETQ, per germline. V was trimmed by 4 bases and J by 10 bases, leaving 11 bases between them. Complete variable domain (other parts from reference TRBV5-1 and TRBJ1-1): KAGVTQTPRYLIKTRGQQVTLSCSPISGHRSVSWYQQTPGQGLQFLFEYFSETQRNKGNFPGRFSGRQFSNSRSEMNVSTLELGDSALYLCASSHRGGAFFGQGTRLTVV.

This clone was counted only a few times. This sequence joins TRBV7-9 and TRBJ1-2; no clear D gene. Germline assignment: CDR1 SEHNR and CDR2 FQNEAQ (reference sequence). V was pared by 5 bases and J by 8 bases, with 15 bases between. The CDR3 extends over 13 amino acids. This chain's CDR3 is CASSLGESSGYTF. DNA of the CDR3: TGTGCCAGCAGCCTTGGGGAAAGCTCAGGCTACACCTTC.

This clone was seen only once. This chain uses TRBV5-1 with TRBJ2-3; D possibly uses TRBD1 or TRBD2 (6 bases each). Trimming shortened V by 2 bases and J by 4 bases, and 14 bases separated the two germline ends. Germline CDR1 is SGHRS and CDR2 is YFSETQ. CDR3 length: 15 residues. CDR3 protein: CASSFGGLRSDTQYF. The CDR3 coding sequence is TGCGCCAGCAGCTTTGGGGGGCTCCGCTCAGATACGCAGTATTTT.

This chain joins TRBV7-3 and TRBJ1-3; D is uncertain. The V end was cut by 6 bases, the J end by 0 bases, with 12 bases between. The CDR3 has 15 amino acids. Germline lookup yields CDR1 SGHTA and CDR2 FQGTGA. CDR3: CASSPDPYSGNTIYF. The DNA of the CDR3 is TGTGCCAGCAGTCCAGATCCTTACTCTGGAAACACCATATATTTT.

The chain uses TRBV19 and TRBJ2-6, with D unresolved. Trimming removed 7 bases at V and 2 bases at J, with 15 bases between. The CDR3 totals 16 residues. In germline, CDR1 is LNHDA, CDR2 SQIVND (reference sequence). The CDR3 sequence is CASTTTAPPGANVLTF. The CDR3 region has the DNA TGTGCCAGTACTACAACAGCCCCCCCTGGGGCCAACGTCCTGACTTTC.

The genes are TRBV9 and TRBJ2-5, with D perhaps TRBD2 (5 bases). Germline loops: CDR1 SGDLS, CDR2 YYNGEE. CDR3 length: 15 residues. Trimming shortened V by 0 bases and J by 9 bases, and 18 bases separated the two germline ends. The CDR3 loop reads CASSVAGQEEEAQYF. Here the CDR3 DNA reads TGTGCCAGCAGCGTAGCTGGGCAGGAGGAAGAAGCCCAGTACTTC. Full variable domain (remainder filled in from reference TRBV9 and TRBJ2-5): DSGVTQTPKHLITATGQRVTLRCSPRSGDLSVYWYQQSLDQGLQFLIQYYNGEERAKGNILERFSAQQFPDLHSELNLSSLELGDSALYFCASSVAGQEEEAQYFGPGTRLLVL.

The genes are TRBV27 and TRBJ1-6; possibly TRBD1 for D (5 bases). The V gene lost 6 bases and the J gene lost 11 bases, with 20 bases spanning the gap. The CDR3 has 15 residues. Germline loops: CDR1 MNHEY, CDR2 SMNVEV (reference sequence). This chain's CDR3 is CASRWGGLLGAPLHF. CDR3 sequence (DNA): TGTGCCAGCAGGTGGGGTGGGCTCTTGGGGGCACCCCTCCACTTT.

J is TRBJ1-2 and V is TRBV28; 9 positions match TRBD1. Trimming removed 7 bases from V and 1 base from J; junction bases left unmatched: 10. The CDR3 has 16 residues. Looked up from germline, CDR1 is MDHEN and CDR2 is SYDVKM. Here the CDR3 reads CASTEAGTGINYGYTF. In nucleotides, the CDR3 is TGTGCCAGCACCGAAGCCGGGACAGGGATTAACTATGGCTACACCTTC.

The J gene is TRBJ1-1, the V gene TRBV25-1, with D unresolved. The CDR3 has 15 amino acids. The V gene lost 7 bases and the J gene lost 4 bases, with 19 bases spanning the gap. CDR1 MGHDK and CDR2 SYGVNS come from the germline V gene. The CDR3 is CASKEGSGRVTEAFF. The CDR3 DNA follows: TGTGCCAGCAAGGAAGGGTCAGGACGGGTCACTGAAGCTTTCTTT.

The V and J genes are TRBV29-1 and TRBJ2-7; the D gene is possibly TRBD1 (5 bases). CDR3 size: 13 residues. Germline CDR1 SQVTM, CDR2 ANQGSEA. Trimming removed 7 bases at V and 0 bases at J, with 13 bases between. CDR3 sequence reads: CSGGPGLSYEQYF. The DNA of the CDR3 is TGCAGCGGAGGACCAGGGCTCTCCTACGAGCAGTACTTC.

The chain couples TRBV19 to TRBJ2-7, with 9 positions matching TRBD1. This CDR3 has 14 amino acids. The ends lost 5 bases at V and 3 bases at J; junction bases unmatched: 5. The V gene's germline CDR1 is LNHDA and CDR2 SQIVND (reference sequence). The CDR3 reads CASSRDRASYEQYF. DNA of the CDR3: TGTGCCAGTAGTCGGGACAGGGCTAGCTACGAGCAGTACTTC.

The chain links TRBV11-3 to TRBJ2-1; 9 bases agree with TRBD2. With V trimmed by 5 bases and J by 8 bases, 7 bases remained unmatched. Germline-derived CDR1 and CDR2 are SGHNT and YENEEA. The CDR3 contains 14 residues. Written as DNA, the CDR3 is TGTGCCAGCAGCCAAATAGCGGGGGAAGATGAGCAGTTCTTC. Protein: CASSQIAGEDEQFF.

The chain couples TRBV28 to TRBJ2-3; tentatively, D is TRBD1 or TRBD2 (7 bases each). The CDR3 is 14 residues long. Germline V gives CDR1 MDHEN, CDR2 SYDVKM. V gave up 4 bases and J gave up 6 bases, with 14 bases separating them. As DNA, the CDR3 is TGTGCCAGCAGTTCGACAGGGCGGGGGGATACGCAGTATTTT. Translating gives CASSSTGRGDTQYF.

The rearrangement uses TRBV28 and TRBJ2-1; TRBD1 matches at 9 bases. Germline loops: CDR1 MDHEN, CDR2 SYDVKM. After removal of 10 bases from V and 7 bases from J, the junction contained 8 bases not matched to a gene. The CDR3 extends over 13 amino acids. CDR3 sequence reads: CATQQGALNEQFF. The CDR3 DNA follows: TGTGCCACCCAACAGGGGGCACTGAATGAGCAGTTCTTC.

This clone appeared a few times. The chain links TRBV7-2 to TRBJ1-4; perhaps TRBD1 as D (6 bases). V gave up 5 bases and J gave up 3 bases, with 19 bases separating them. The CDR3 sequence is 17 residues long. From germline, CDR1 is SGHTA and CDR2 FQGNSA. The CDR3 spells CASSPRQVGVSNEKLFF. CDR3 coding DNA: TGTGCCAGCAGCCCTCGACAGGTCGGAGTTTCTAATGAAAAACTGTTTTTT.

This clone was counted a few times. J is TRBJ2-7 and V is TRBV5-1, with a possible D match to TRBD2 (5 bases). The CDR3 length is 15 residues. The V gene's germline CDR1 is SGHRS and CDR2 YFSETQ. The V gene lost 4 bases and the J gene lost 0 bases, with 14 bases spanning the gap. CDR3 nucleotides: TGCGCCAGCAGCCGTGGAGTAGGGAGCTCCTACGAGCAGTACTTC. Amino acids: CASSRGVGSSYEQYF.

This rearrangement joins TRBV7-2 to TRBJ2-1; 8 nucleotides align to TRBD2. There are 16 residues in the CDR3. Germline values: CDR1 SGHTA, CDR2 FQGNSA. Germline trimming cut 3 bases from V and 0 bases from J; bases unmatched to any gene: 4. CDR3 sequence (DNA): TGTGCCAGCAGCTTCTTCGCGGGGGGCTCCTACAATGAGCAGTTCTTC. Its translation is CASSFFAGGSYNEQFF.

This chain uses TRBV5-1 with TRBJ2-5; D is perhaps TRBD2 (6 bases). V lost 5 bases, J lost 8 bases, and 22 bases lay in between. The CDR3 runs to 15 residues. CDR1 is SGHRS, CDR2 YFSETQ, per germline. The CDR3 DNA is TGCGCCAGCAGGGAAACGGGGGAACAATCAGAAACCCAGTACTTC. Its protein is CASRETGEQSETQYF.

The rearrangement joins TRBV4-2 to TRBJ2-3, with 7 bases matching TRBD2. Losses at the gene ends were 0 bases for V and 4 bases for J; bases not matched to a gene: 7. The CDR3 extends over 16 amino acids. The germline V gene encodes CDR1 LGHNA and CDR2 YNFKEQ. The CDR3 coding sequence is TGTGCCAGCAGCCAAGATGAGTGGGGGGGGTCAGATACGCAGTATTTT. It is translated as CASSQDEWGGSDTQYF.

The V call is TRBV30, the J call TRBJ1-3; D remains ambiguous. Per germline, CDR1 GTSNPN and CDR2 SVGIG (reference sequence). The CDR3 extends over 14 amino acids. The V gene lost 3 bases and the J gene lost 4 bases, with 13 bases spanning the gap. CDR3: CAWSPGKSGNTIYF. The CDR3 nucleotides are TGTGCCTGGAGCCCGGGAAAGTCGGGAAACACCATATATTTT.

V and J are TRBV9 and TRBJ2-1; D remains unclear. CDR1 and CDR2 (germline): SGDLS, YYNGEE. Trimming took 2 bases from V and 0 from J, leaving 15 bases between them. This CDR3 has 17 amino acids. The CDR3 DNA follows: TGTGCCAGCAGCGTCCCAGCTGGCTTAAGCTCCTACAATGAGCAGTTCTTC. Translating it yields CASSVPAGLSSYNEQFF.

This clone was observed a handful of times. The chain recombines TRBV5-6 with TRBJ2-5; 8 bases align to TRBD1. CDR1 is SGHDT, CDR2 YYEEEE, per germline. CDR3 length equals 17 residues. V was pared by 3 bases and J by 2 bases, with 12 bases of the junction left unmatched. The DNA for the CDR3 is TGTGCCAGCAGCTCCCCCCCGGGACAGGCGAAACAAGAGACCCAGTACTTC. Residues: CASSSPPGQAKQETQYF.

In its sample, this clone is medium-sized. J is TRBJ2-2 and V is TRBV7-8; D gene uncertain. The V end lost 7 bases, the J end lost 2 bases, and 11 bases lay between the germline ends. The CDR3 contains 14 residues. Looked up from germline, CDR1 is SGHVS and CDR2 is FQNEAQ. CDR3 sequence reads: CASMAESNTGELFF. The CDR3 DNA is TGTGCCAGCATGGCGGAGTCCAACACCGGGGAGCTGTTTTTT.